These 20 T cell receptor beta chains were sequenced from one sample in a study of cytomegalovirus exposure and HLA in healthy donors. PCR primers comprised 60 Vbeta and 13 Jbeta primers. TCRdb's copy holds only in-frame clones and misses some; the assay was immunoSEQ multiplex PCR. Among 150,000 to 200,000 clones listed, about 75% were seen once. Material for sequencing was PBMCs. All receptors derive from a male donor in good health and CMV-seronegative.

Here the CDR3 DNA reads TGCGCCAGCAGCCCAATAAGGGACACGGTTTCCTACGAGCAGTACTTC. Residues: CASSPIRDTVSYEQYF. The genes are TRBV23-1 and TRBJ2-7; D perhaps matches TRBD1 (6 bases). TRBV23-1 is recorded as an ORF, its role being uncertain. The ends were cut back, 6 bases at V and 1 base at J, with 19 bases in the middle. CDR3 size: 16 residues.

J is TRBJ2-1 and V is TRBV4-1; 7 bases line up with TRBD1. Germline assignment: CDR1 MGHRA and CDR2 YSYEKL. Germline trimming cut 3 bases from V and 0 bases from J; bases unmatched to any gene: 8. The CDR3 extends over 17 amino acids. CDR3 sequence (DNA): TGCGCCAGCAGCCAGGCTTGGGACAGCCTCTCCTACAATGAGCAGTTCTTC. This encodes CASSQAWDSLSYNEQFF.

CDR3 sequence: CASSFYNSWNTEAFF. CDR3 nucleotide sequence: TGTGCCAGCAGTTTTTATAACAGTTGGAACACTGAAGCTTTCTTT. The chain carries TRBV27 and TRBJ1-1; D unresolved. The germline V gene has CDR1 MNHEY and CDR2 SMNVEV (reference sequence). Between the trimmed V and J ends, which lost 3 bases and 1 base, there was a span of 12 bases. The CDR3 is made up of 15 amino acids.

This clone turned up a few times. The rearrangement uses TRBV4-1 and TRBJ2-1; 12 bases agree with TRBD2. The CDR3 has 14 amino acids. After removal of 4 bases from V and 10 bases from J, the junction contained 5 bases not matched to a gene. Germline V gives CDR1 MGHRA, CDR2 YSYEKL. The CDR3 loop reads CASSPGLAGREQFF. CDR3 coding DNA: TGCGCCAGCAGCCCCGGACTAGCGGGGCGGGAGCAGTTCTTC.

The chain couples TRBV28 to TRBJ2-2, with a possible D match to TRBD2 (6 bases). This CDR3 spans 16 amino acids. The germline CDR1 and CDR2 sequences are MDHEN and SYDVKM. Between the trimmed V and J ends, which lost 4 bases and 5 bases, there was a span of 17 bases. The CDR3 DNA sequence: TGTGCCAGCAGTTCCTACGGGACTCAACTGACCGGGGAGCTGTTTTTT. This encodes CASSSYGTQLTGELFF.

This clone was seen a handful of times. For the CDR3, the DNA is TGTGCCAGCAGACAGGGGAGAGGGACCGGGGAGCTGTTTTTT. It is translated as CASRQGRGTGELFF. The chain combines TRBV7-3 with TRBJ2-2; TRBD1 aligns across 7 bases. The CDR3 is 14 residues long. V lost 6 bases and J lost 5; bases outside the gene matches: 6. Per germline, CDR1 SGHTA and CDR2 FQGTGA.

This clone has just a few counts. V usage is TRBV6-6 and J usage is TRBJ1-2; possible D gene TRBD1, 6 bases. CDR3 length: 14 residues. V was pared by 10 bases and J by 0 bases, with 15 bases between. Germline V gives CDR1 MNHNY, CDR2 SVGAGI (reference sequence). The CDR3 nucleotides are TGTGCCACCCCGATAGGGGACACTAACTATGGCTACACCTTC. Translation: CATPIGDTNYGYTF.

The CDR3 DNA reads as TGTGCCAGCAGCCGGGACAGTAGCAATCAGCCCCAGCATTTT. Translated: CASSRDSSNQPQHF. The chain carries TRBV28 and TRBJ1-5; TRBD1 aligns across 7 bases. The CDR3 is 14 residues long. Trimming cost V 6 bases and J 0 bases; bases outside gene matches: 2. In germline, CDR1 is MDHEN, CDR2 SYDVKM.

V gene TRBV28 combines with J gene TRBJ1-6, with D possibly TRBD1 on 5 matching bases. CDR3 length equals 15 residues. V shed 4 bases and J shed 9 bases, with 16 bases lying between them. The V gene's germline CDR1 is MDHEN and CDR2 SYDVKM. The CDR3 DNA reads as TGTGCCAGCAGTTCAATTAATTCGCAGGGTTCACCCCTCCACTTT. Protein sequence: CASSSINSQGSPLHF.

This chain links TRBV11-2 with TRBJ2-1; 10 nucleotides agree with TRBD2. The germline gives CDR1 SGHAT, CDR2 FQNNGV. The length of the CDR3 is 14 residues. V trimming: 8 bases; J trimming: 2 bases; junction bases outside the gene matches: 3. CDR3 in amino acids: CASVLAGAYNEQFF. CDR3 nucleotide sequence: TGTGCCAGCGTGCTAGCGGGAGCCTACAATGAGCAGTTCTTC.

The chain couples TRBV28 to TRBJ1-3, with D possibly being TRBD1 (6 bases). Germline V gene data show CDR1 as MDHEN and CDR2 as SYDVKM. Trimming shortened V by 8 bases and J by 2 bases, and 16 bases separated the two germline ends. This CDR3 has 15 residues. CDR3 sequence (DNA): TGTGCCAGCGTACCCAGGGGAACGGCTGGAAACACCATATATTTT. Residues: CASVPRGTAGNTIYF.

The V call is TRBV7-3, the J call TRBJ2-2, with TRBD2 matching 8 bases. CDR1 and CDR2 (germline): SGHTA, FQGTGA. The CDR3 loop spans 16 amino acids. Trimming cost V 6 bases and J 4 bases; bases outside gene matches: 10. CDR3 DNA: TGTGCCAGCAGAGCGGGAGCCCTGCCGGGCACCGGGGAGCTGTTTTTT. Translated: CASRAGALPGTGELFF.

V gene TRBV29-1 combines with J gene TRBJ1-5, with 7 positions matching TRBD1. The CDR3 runs 14 residues. Germline V gene sequence: CDR1 SQVTM, CDR2 ANQGSEA. Unmatched junction bases numbered 7, after V lost 6 bases and J lost 2 bases. CDR3 loop: CSVAQGLGNQPQHF. The CDR3 DNA is TGCAGCGTGGCACAGGGGTTAGGCAATCAGCCCCAGCATTTT.

This clone was counted a few times. V gene TRBV4-3 combines with J gene TRBJ2-2, with 12 bases identical to TRBD2. The CDR3 consists of 18 residues. Trimming took 0 bases from V and 3 from J; bases not matched to a gene: 5. The germline V gene has CDR1 LGHNA and CDR2 YSLEER. CDR3 residues: CASSQEASGRVDTGELFF. As DNA, the CDR3 is TGCGCCAGCAGCCAAGAGGCTAGCGGGAGGGTTGACACCGGGGAGCTGTTTTTT.

The chain couples TRBV7-9 to TRBJ2-5; 9 positions match TRBD2. The germline gives CDR1 SEHNR, CDR2 FQNEAQ (reference sequence). V was clipped by 5 bases and J by 4 bases; unmatched bases: 11. CDR3 length: 16 amino acids. The chain's CDR3 is CASSPRTSVGPETQYF. In DNA form, the CDR3 reads TGTGCCAGCAGCCCTCGGACTAGCGTGGGGCCAGAGACCCAGTACTTC.

The chain has TRBV5-1 and TRBJ2-7; 12 nucleotides align to TRBD1. V lost 7 bases, J lost 4 bases, and 9 bases stayed unmatched. The V gene's germline CDR1 is SGHRS and CDR2 YFSETQ. CDR3 length: 15 residues. CDR3 DNA sequence: TGCGCCAGCGGCATCCCGGGACAGGGGGCTTACGAGCAGTACTTC. This sequence encodes CASGIPGQGAYEQYF.

This chain joins TRBV30 and TRBJ1-4; the D gene is possibly TRBD1 (5 bases). The CDR3 extends over 13 amino acids. The V end lost 4 bases, the J end lost 3 bases, and 9 bases lay between the germline ends. The germline V gene encodes CDR1 GTSNPN and CDR2 SVGIG (reference sequence). CDR3 DNA: TGTGCCTGGAAGGCAGGGCCTAATGAAAAACTGTTTTTT. This translates into CAWKAGPNEKLFF.

The chain uses TRBV5-4 and TRBJ2-3; 7 bases fit TRBD1. This CDR3 region has 13 residues. The germline gives CDR1 SGHNT, CDR2 YYREEE (reference sequence). The J segment lost 13 bases and the V segment lost 1 base, leaving 9 bases of the junction unmatched. CDR3 in DNA: TGTGCCAGCAGCTTGATGGACAGGCGAAAGAAGTATTTT. It yields the protein CASSLMDRRKKYF.

The chain is built from TRBV19 and TRBJ2-4; TRBD1 aligns across 8 bases. This CDR3 comprises 13 residues. Germline lookup yields CDR1 LNHDA and CDR2 SQIVND (reference sequence). Trimming removed 5 bases from V and 6 bases from J; junction bases left unmatched: 3. The CDR3 sequence: CASSLGQGNIQYF. The CDR3 DNA is TGTGCCAGTAGTCTCGGACAGGGAAACATTCAGTACTTC.

This chain links TRBV11-2 with TRBJ1-2, with D perhaps matching TRBD1 (6 bases). Germline loops: CDR1 SGHAT, CDR2 FQNNGV. Trimming took off 0 bases at V and 8 bases at J, with 16 bases between the two ends. The CDR3 is 15 residues long. The CDR3 region is CASSLEWQNREGYTF. Here the CDR3 DNA reads TGTGCCAGCAGCTTAGAATGGCAGAACAGGGAGGGCTACACCTTC.